One T cell receptor (beta chain) is described in this entry. This CDR3 has 17 residues. Trimming stripped 3 bases from V and 3 bases from J, with 17 bases between. In germline, CDR1 is KGHSH, CDR2 LQKENI. The assay was immunoSEQ multiplex PCR, and TCRdb's table has in-frame clones only and misses some. The table includes 50,000 to 65,000 clones, 84% detected once. The sample belongs to a study of PD-L1 blockade in urothelial cancer. Overall study context: Males with bladder-origin urothelial cancer constituted about 90% of the roughly 30 patients. The authors examined blood 3 weeks (second dose) and 6 weeks after treatment start.

The sample here was PBMCs, taken around atezolizumab (anti-PD-L1) treatment. The receptor was derived from a man aged 40-49 years with urothelial cancer. The chain is built from TRBV18 and TRBJ2-2; the D gene is possibly TRBD2 (5 bases). The CDR3 nucleotides are TGTGCCAGCTCACCGGTCGGACCGGAGGTCGACACCGGGGAGCTGTTTTTT. It specifies CASSPVGPEVDTGELFF.